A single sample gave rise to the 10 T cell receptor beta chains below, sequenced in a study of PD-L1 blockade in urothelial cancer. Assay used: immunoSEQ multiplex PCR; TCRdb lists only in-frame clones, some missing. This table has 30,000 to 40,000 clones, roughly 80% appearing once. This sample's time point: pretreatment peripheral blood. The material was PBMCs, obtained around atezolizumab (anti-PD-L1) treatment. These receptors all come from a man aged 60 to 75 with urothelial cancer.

CDR3 sequence reads: CASRHWTGVKVGEQYF. For the CDR3, the DNA is TGTGCCAGCAGACACTGGACAGGGGTGAAGGTGGGGGAGCAGTACTTC. J is TRBJ2-7 and V is TRBV5-6, with 9 bases lining up with TRBD1. Looked up from germline, CDR1 is SGHDT and CDR2 is YYEEEE. The trim removed 5 bases at V and 7 bases at J, leaving 16 bases unmatched. This CDR3 contains 16 residues.

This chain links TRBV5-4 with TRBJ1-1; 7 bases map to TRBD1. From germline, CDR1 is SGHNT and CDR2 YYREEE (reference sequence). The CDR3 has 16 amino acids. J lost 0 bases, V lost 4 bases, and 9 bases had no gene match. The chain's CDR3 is CASSPGTADMNTEAFF. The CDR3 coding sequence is TGTGCCAGCAGCCCCGGGACAGCCGACATGAACACTGAAGCTTTCTTT.

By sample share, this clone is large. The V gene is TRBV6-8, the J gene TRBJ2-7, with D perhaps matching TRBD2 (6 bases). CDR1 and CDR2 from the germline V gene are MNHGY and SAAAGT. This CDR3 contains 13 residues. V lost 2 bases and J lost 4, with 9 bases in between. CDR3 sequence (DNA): TGTGCCAGCAGTTACGGGGAGGCATACGAGCAGTACTTC. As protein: CASSYGEAYEQYF.

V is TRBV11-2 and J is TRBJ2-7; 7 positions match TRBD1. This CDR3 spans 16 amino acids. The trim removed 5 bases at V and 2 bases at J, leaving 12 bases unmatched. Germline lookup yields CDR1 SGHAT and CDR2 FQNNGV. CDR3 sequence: CASSPWTGQSTYEQYF. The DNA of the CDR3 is TGTGCCAGCAGCCCCTGGACAGGCCAAAGCACCTACGAGCAGTACTTC.

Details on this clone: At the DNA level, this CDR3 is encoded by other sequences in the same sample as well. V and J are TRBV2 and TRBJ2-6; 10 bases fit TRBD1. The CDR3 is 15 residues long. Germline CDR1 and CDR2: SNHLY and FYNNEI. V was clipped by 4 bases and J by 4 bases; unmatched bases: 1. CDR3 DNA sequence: TGTGCCAGCAGTGGACAGGGGGCAGGGGCCAACGTCCTGACTTTC. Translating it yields CASSGQGAGANVLTF. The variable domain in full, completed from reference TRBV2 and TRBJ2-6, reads EPEVTQTPSHQVTQMGQEVILRCVPISNHLYFYWYRQILGQKVEFLVSFYNNEISEKSEIFDDQFSVERPDGSNFTLKIRSTKLEDSAMYFCASSGQGAGANVLTFGAGSRLTVL.

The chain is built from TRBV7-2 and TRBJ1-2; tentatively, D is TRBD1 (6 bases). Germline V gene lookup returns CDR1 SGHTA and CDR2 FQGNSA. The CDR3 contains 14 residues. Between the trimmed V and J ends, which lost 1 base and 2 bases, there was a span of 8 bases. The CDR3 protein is CASSLDRDNYGYTF. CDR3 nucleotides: TGTGCCAGCAGCTTAGACAGGGACAACTATGGCTACACCTTC. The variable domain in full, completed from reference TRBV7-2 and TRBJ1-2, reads GAGVSQSPSNKVTEKGKDVELRCDPISGHTALYWYRQSLGQGLEFLIYFQGNSAPDKSGLPSDRFSAERTGGSVSTLTIQRTQQEDSAVYLCASSLDRDNYGYTFGSGTRLTVV.

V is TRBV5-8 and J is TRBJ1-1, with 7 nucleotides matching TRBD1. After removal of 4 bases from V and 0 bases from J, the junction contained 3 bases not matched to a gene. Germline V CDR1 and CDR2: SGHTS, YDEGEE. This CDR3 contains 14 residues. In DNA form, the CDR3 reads TGTGCCAGCAGCGCGACAGGGATGAACACTGAAGCTTTCTTT. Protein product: CASSATGMNTEAFF. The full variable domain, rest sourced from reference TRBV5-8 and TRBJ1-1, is EAGVTQSPTHLIKTRGQQATLRCSPISGHTSVYWYQQALGLGLQFLLWYDEGEERNRGNFPPRFSGRQFPNYSSELNVNALELEDSALYLCASSATGMNTEAFFGQGTRLTVV.

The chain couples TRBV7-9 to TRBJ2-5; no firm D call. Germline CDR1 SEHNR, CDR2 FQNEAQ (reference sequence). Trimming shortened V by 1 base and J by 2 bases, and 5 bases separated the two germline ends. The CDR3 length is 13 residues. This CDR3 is CASSLGPQETQYF. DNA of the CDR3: TGTGCCAGCAGCTTAGGGCCTCAAGAGACCCAGTACTTC.

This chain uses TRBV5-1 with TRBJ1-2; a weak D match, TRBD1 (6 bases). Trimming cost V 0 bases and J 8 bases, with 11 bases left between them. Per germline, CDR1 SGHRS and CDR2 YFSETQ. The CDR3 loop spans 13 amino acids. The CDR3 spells CASSLAGADGYTF. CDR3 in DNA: TGCGCCAGCAGCTTGGCAGGGGCTGACGGCTACACCTTC. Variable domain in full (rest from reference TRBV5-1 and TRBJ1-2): KAGVTQTPRYLIKTRGQQVTLSCSPISGHRSVSWYQQTPGQGLQFLFEYFSETQRNKGNFPGRFSGRQFSNSRSEMNVSTLELGDSALYLCASSLAGADGYTFGSGTRLTVV.

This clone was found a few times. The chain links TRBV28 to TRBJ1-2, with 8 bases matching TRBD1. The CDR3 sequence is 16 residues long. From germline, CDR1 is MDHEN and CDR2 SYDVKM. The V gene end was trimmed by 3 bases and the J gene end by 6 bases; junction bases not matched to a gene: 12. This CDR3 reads CASSLTLGTGGNGYTF. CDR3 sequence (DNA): TGTGCCAGCAGTTTGACCCTCGGGACAGGAGGGAATGGCTACACCTTC.